This T cell receptor (beta chain) was recorded in a study of monozygotic twins with cystic fibrosis. Study results and caveats: Low clonality (median about 0.0095) suggested a mostly naive repertoire. Co-twins had the most similar V usage for 13 of 16 pairs, J for 8.

TCRdb keeps only in-frame clones here, not all; method: immunoSEQ multiplex PCR. The table includes 25,000 or so clones, over 75% detected once. The germline V gene encodes CDR1 SGHRS and CDR2 YFSETQ. CDR3 length: 13 residues. V lost 7 bases and J 3 bases, leaving 11 bases between the germline ends. Points on this clone: Its antigen is undetermined.

The J gene is TRBJ2-1, the V gene TRBV5-1, with unresolved D. The TCR comes from a girl aged 2-10 years with cystic fibrosis. Material for sequencing was blood. The CDR3 loop reads CASSGDFYNEQFF. As DNA, the CDR3 is TGCGCCAGCTCCGGTGACTTCTACAATGAGCAGTTCTTC.